These 17 T cell receptor beta chains were sequenced from one sample in a study of cytomegalovirus exposure and HLA in healthy donors. TCRdb's copy holds only in-frame clones and misses some; the assay was immunoSEQ multiplex PCR. Among approximately 20,000 clones listed, around 97% were seen once. The sample consisted of PBMCs. The source is a man between 25 and 39 years old in good health and CMV-seropositive.

The V gene is TRBV19, the J gene TRBJ2-5; a weak D match, TRBD2 (5 bases). Germline loops: CDR1 LNHDA, CDR2 SQIVND (reference sequence). The CDR3 runs to 14 residues. V was cut by 3 bases and J by 2 bases, with 10 bases left in between. CDR3 amino acids: CASSISTSQETQYF. CDR3 in DNA: TGTGCCAGTAGTATCTCCACTAGTCAAGAGACCCAGTACTTC.

This clone was recorded only once. The chain is built from TRBV6-1 and TRBJ1-2, with D uncertain. Trimming stripped 1 base from V and 2 bases from J, with 11 bases between. The CDR3 consists of 15 residues. Germline V CDR1 and CDR2: MNHNS, SASEGT. CDR3 in DNA: TGTGCCAGCAGTGAAGAGCCAGGCGCAAACTATGGCTACACCTTC. As protein: CASSEEPGANYGYTF.

The chain uses TRBV2 and TRBJ2-7; weak D call: TRBD2 (5 bases). The CDR3 is made up of 14 amino acids. Germline-derived CDR1 and CDR2 are SNHLY and FYNNEI. With 0 bases removed from V and 4 bases from J, the gap between germline ends came to 10 bases. The CDR3 DNA reads TGTGCCAGCAGTGAAGCGCTTGGAGGTTACGAGCAGTACTTC. Translating gives CASSEALGGYEQYF.

V usage is TRBV27 and J usage is TRBJ2-2, with 10 positions matching TRBD1. The CDR3 is made up of 18 amino acids. The germline CDR1 and CDR2 sequences are MNHEY and SMNVEV (reference sequence). Trimming cost V 3 bases and J 0 bases; bases outside gene matches: 7. The CDR3 spells CASSFSRDRGTNTGELFF. The CDR3 DNA reads as TGTGCCAGCAGTTTTTCTCGGGACAGGGGAACGAACACCGGGGAGCTGTTTTTT.

This chain uses TRBV6-1 with TRBJ2-7; the match to TRBD2 covers 7 bases. There are 16 residues in the CDR3. With 0 bases clipped from V and 4 bases from J, the junction kept 9 bases outside the gene matches. Germline assignment: CDR1 MNHNS and CDR2 SASEGT. The CDR3 DNA reads as TGTGCCAGCAGTGAAGCATTCGGGGGGAGTGGGTACGAGCAGTACTTC. It specifies CASSEAFGGSGYEQYF.

The chain combines TRBV5-1 with TRBJ1-2; 9 bases line up with TRBD1. V shed 0 bases and J 8 bases; nucleotides not matched to a gene: 2. Germline V gene lookup returns CDR1 SGHRS and CDR2 YFSETQ. The CDR3 covers 13 residues. In DNA, the CDR3 is TGCGCCAGCAGCTTGGGGACAGGGGACGGCTACACCTTC. It is translated as CASSLGTGDGYTF. The full variable domain, with the rest looked up from reference TRBV5-1 and TRBJ1-2, is KAGVTQTPRYLIKTRGQQVTLSCSPISGHRSVSWYQQTPGQGLQFLFEYFSETQRNKGNFPGRFSGRQFSNSRSEMNVSTLELGDSALYLCASSLGTGDGYTFGSGTRLTVV.

The chain is built from TRBV12-5 and TRBJ2-5, with TRBD1 identical over 9 bases. Trimming took 1 base from V and 5 from J; bases not matched to a gene: 8. From germline, CDR1 is LGHNT and CDR2 FRNRAP. This CDR3 has 16 residues. CDR3 nucleotide sequence: TGTGCTAGTGGTTTGGAAACACAGGGGGCAGGGGAGACCCAGTACTTC. Translated, it gives CASGLETQGAGETQYF.

The chain has TRBV11-2 and TRBJ2-7, with 8 bases matching TRBD1. Per germline, CDR1 SGHAT and CDR2 FQNNGV. V lost 4 bases and J lost 6; bases outside the gene matches: 8. CDR3 length: 14 amino acids. This CDR3 reads CASSSTPQGGEQYF. In DNA, the CDR3 is TGTGCCAGCAGCTCCACTCCACAGGGGGGCGAGCAGTACTTC.

The V call is TRBV6-5, the J call TRBJ2-7; 8 nucleotides agree with TRBD1. The CDR3 covers 14 residues. With 6 bases clipped from V and 6 bases from J, the junction kept 10 bases outside the gene matches. The germline V gene has CDR1 MNHEY and CDR2 SVGAGI. The DNA of the CDR3 is TGTGCCAGCAGAAGCGTCGGACAGGGTCTCGAGCAGTACTTC. Residues: CASRSVGQGLEQYF.

The rearrangement uses TRBV30 and TRBJ1-2; 7 nucleotides align to TRBD1. Trimming cost V 3 bases and J 8 bases; bases outside gene matches: 0. Germline CDR1 reads GTSNPN; CDR2 reads SVGIG (reference sequence). The CDR3 extends over 10 amino acids. CDR3 residues: CAWRTGGYTF. In DNA form, the CDR3 reads TGTGCCTGGAGGACAGGGGGCTACACCTTC.

The CDR3 DNA follows: TGTGCCAGCAGTACCGGGACAGGGGGCAGGTATGGCTACACCTTC. Translating it yields CASSTGTGGRYGYTF. This rearrangement joins TRBV28 to TRBJ1-2; 12 bases are a match to TRBD1. There are 15 residues in the CDR3. Germline V gives CDR1 MDHEN, CDR2 SYDVKM. The junction had 6 bases not matched to a gene; V was cut back by 5 bases and J by 5 bases.

The rearrangement links TRBV7-9 to TRBJ1-2; D is ambiguous. Germline assignment: CDR1 SEHNR and CDR2 FQNEAQ (reference sequence). Trimming left V 0 bases short and J 4 bases short, with 6 bases between. This CDR3 is 13 amino acids long. The CDR3 coding sequence is TGTGCCAGCAGCTTAGCGTCCGGCTATGGCTACACCTTC. This encodes CASSLASGYGYTF.

This chain uses TRBV9 with TRBJ1-3, with D tentatively TRBD1 (5 bases). The ends were cut back, 7 bases at V and 0 bases at J, with 11 bases in the middle. This CDR3 spans 14 amino acids. Germline-derived CDR1 and CDR2 are SGDLS and YYNGEE. CDR3 in amino acids: CASGGLYSGNTIYF. The DNA for the CDR3 is TGTGCCAGCGGGGGACTCTACTCTGGAAACACCATATATTTT.

The genes are TRBV9 and TRBJ1-3; 8 bases agree with TRBD1. Germline assignment: CDR1 SGDLS and CDR2 YYNGEE. Trimming removed 5 bases from V and 2 bases from J; junction bases left unmatched: 9. The CDR3 runs to 16 residues. The CDR3 sequence: CASSADRGGPGNTIYF. DNA of the CDR3: TGTGCCAGCAGTGCTGACAGGGGTGGCCCTGGAAACACCATATATTTT. Full variable domain (remainder filled in from reference TRBV9 and TRBJ1-3): DSGVTQTPKHLITATGQRVTLRCSPRSGDLSVYWYQQSLDQGLQFLIQYYNGEERAKGNILERFSAQQFPDLHSELNLSSLELGDSALYFCASSADRGGPGNTIYFGEGSWLTVV.

The CDR3 bases are TGTGCCAGCAGTGAGGAGCGTATAAGCAATCAGCCCCAGCATTTT. Its protein product is CASSEERISNQPQHF. The chain couples TRBV6-1 to TRBJ1-5, with D uncertain. This CDR3 has 15 amino acids. The V and J ends lost 3 bases and 1 base respectively, with 10 bases between them. Germline V CDR1 and CDR2: MNHNS, SASEGT.

The chain combines TRBV19 with TRBJ2-3, with TRBD1 identical over 11 bases. Germline V gene data show CDR1 as LNHDA and CDR2 as SQIVND (reference sequence). The CDR3 loop spans 15 amino acids. The junction had 5 bases not matched to a gene; V was cut back by 3 bases and J by 6 bases. CDR3 region: CASSISGQGADTQYF. The CDR3 DNA is TGTGCCAGTAGTATCAGTGGACAGGGGGCGGATACGCAGTATTTT.

This chain joins TRBV5-1 and TRBJ2-3; D gene uncertain. The CDR3 totals 13 residues. Trimming cost V 4 bases and J 4 bases, with 10 bases left between them. CDR1 and CDR2 (germline): SGHRS, YFSETQ. The CDR3 protein is CASSIANPDTQYF. CDR3 bases: TGCGCCAGCAGCATTGCTAACCCAGATACGCAGTATTTT. Full variable domain (missing parts from reference TRBV5-1 and TRBJ2-3): KAGVTQTPRYLIKTRGQQVTLSCSPISGHRSVSWYQQTPGQGLQFLFEYFSETQRNKGNFPGRFSGRQFSNSRSEMNVSTLELGDSALYLCASSIANPDTQYFGPGTRLTVL.